Following are 14 T cell receptor beta chains from one sample sequenced in a study of cytomegalovirus exposure and HLA in healthy donors. Some clones are missing from TCRdb's copy, which holds only in-frame ones; the method was immunoSEQ multiplex PCR. Here the sample spans over 150,000 clones, approximately 86% being singletons. Material: PBMCs. The receptors stem from a human donor in good health.

The chain carries TRBV14 and TRBJ1-1, with 9 nucleotides matching TRBD1. This CDR3 spans 15 amino acids. Looked up from germline, CDR1 is SGHDN and CDR2 is FVKESK. Trimming at V came to 2 bases and at J to 1 base, leaving 2 bases not matched to a gene. CDR3 residues: CASSQPGQGNTEAFF. In nucleotides, the CDR3 is TGTGCCAGCAGCCAACCGGGACAGGGGAACACTGAAGCTTTCTTT.

The V call is TRBV2, the J call TRBJ2-3; D uncertain. The V gene lost 7 bases and the J gene lost 0 bases, with 8 bases spanning the gap. In germline, CDR1 is SNHLY, CDR2 FYNNEI. The CDR3 totals 13 residues. The CDR3 loop is CASTGDSTDTQYF. CDR3 coding DNA: TGTGCCAGCACAGGCGATAGCACAGATACGCAGTATTTT.

This CDR3 reads CASSLYLRDRGPYEQYF. As DNA, the CDR3 is TGCGCCAGCAGCTTATACCTAAGGGACAGGGGTCCCTACGAGCAGTACTTC. The chain is built from TRBV5-1 and TRBJ2-7; 10 positions match TRBD1. The CDR3 loop spans 17 amino acids. J was trimmed by 2 bases and V by 2 bases; bases with no gene match: 10. The V gene's germline CDR1 is SGHRS and CDR2 YFSETQ.

The chain links TRBV2 to TRBJ2-3, with 12 nucleotides matching TRBD2. V dropped 10 bases and J dropped 0; count of bases not matched to a gene: 11. CDR1 SNHLY and CDR2 FYNNEI come from the germline V gene. There are 17 residues in the CDR3. The CDR3 spells CATQGLAGKTSTDTQYF. CDR3 DNA: TGTGCCACCCAAGGACTAGCGGGGAAAACTAGCACAGATACGCAGTATTTT.

The J gene is TRBJ2-5, the V gene TRBV12-5, with D perhaps TRBD2 (5 bases). V was trimmed by 2 bases and J by 0 bases, leaving 16 bases between them. CDR3 length: 17 residues. Germline V gene data show CDR1 as LGHNT and CDR2 as FRNRAP. As DNA, the CDR3 is TGTGCTAGTGGTTTGACTACTAGGCCGGGCCACCAAGAGACCCAGTACTTC. Translating it yields CASGLTTRPGHQETQYF.

The table lists this clone with a count of one. The rearrangement joins TRBV27 to TRBJ2-5; weak D call: TRBD2 (5 bases). Germline V gene data show CDR1 as MNHEY and CDR2 as SMNVEV (reference sequence). The CDR3 is made up of 15 amino acids. Trimming removed 3 bases from V and 1 base from J, with 12 bases in between. The chain's CDR3 is CASSFLPSFQETQYF. The CDR3 DNA reads as TGTGCCAGCAGTTTCCTACCTAGCTTCCAAGAGACCCAGTACTTC.

V usage is TRBV2 and J usage is TRBJ2-1; possibly TRBD1 for D (5 bases). The CDR3 is 12 amino acids. The germline gives CDR1 SNHLY, CDR2 FYNNEI. Between the trimmed V and J ends, which lost 7 bases and 7 bases, there was a span of 11 bases. CDR3 sequence (DNA): TGTGCCAGCAAACAGGATGAGAATGAGCAGTTCTTC. Translated: CASKQDENEQFF.

This chain uses TRBV7-9 with TRBJ2-7; no reliable D call. This CDR3 has 13 amino acids. The germline CDR1 and CDR2 sequences are SEHNR and FQNEAQ (reference sequence). Trimming took off 5 bases at V and 3 bases at J, with 11 bases between the two ends. CDR3 DNA sequence: TGTGCCAGCAGCGTTCATGAGCTCTACGAGCAGTACTTC. Amino acids: CASSVHELYEQYF.

J is TRBJ1-2 and V is TRBV7-2, with unresolved D. The CDR3 has 15 amino acids. CDR1 and CDR2 (germline): SGHTA, FQGNSA. Deletions cut 1 base from V and 2 bases from J, with 11 bases between. The CDR3 DNA reads as TGTGCCAGCAGCTTAGACAGTCAAGGAAACTATGGCTACACCTTC. It encodes CASSLDSQGNYGYTF.

DNA of the CDR3: TGTGCCAGCAGCTTTGGGGAGGCAGATACGCAGTATTTT. Translated, it gives CASSFGEADTQYF. The rearrangement links TRBV7-3 to TRBJ2-3; weak D call: TRBD2 (6 bases). Germline V gene sequence: CDR1 SGHTA, CDR2 FQGTGA. The length of the CDR3 is 13 residues. The V and J ends lost 3 bases and 4 bases respectively, with 8 bases between them.

The chain uses TRBV14 and TRBJ1-2; 7 positions match TRBD1. The length of the CDR3 is 16 residues. Per the germline V gene, CDR1 is SGHDN and CDR2 is FVKESK. The V segment lost 1 base and the J segment 4 bases; nucleotides outside the gene matches: 9. CDR3 DNA: TGTGCCAGCAGCCAAGTCATTACCGGGACAGCCTATGGCTACACCTTC. This sequence encodes CASSQVITGTAYGYTF.

The chain recombines TRBV7-9 with TRBJ1-4; D ambiguous. Germline V gene sequence: CDR1 SEHNR, CDR2 FQNEAQ (reference sequence). This CDR3 spans 15 amino acids. Trimming cost V 0 bases and J 4 bases, with 9 bases left between them. This CDR3 is CASSLAPGHNEKLFF. The DNA of the CDR3 is TGTGCCAGCAGCTTAGCGCCAGGCCATAATGAAAAACTGTTTTTT.

The gene calls are TRBV25-1 and TRBJ2-6, with TRBD2 matching over 7 bases. This CDR3 is 17 amino acids long. Per germline, CDR1 MGHDK and CDR2 SYGVNS. V trimming: 3 bases; J trimming: 0 bases; junction bases outside the gene matches: 5. The CDR3 spells CASSEGGGFSGANVLTF. The CDR3 DNA reads as TGTGCCAGCAGTGAGGGGGGGGGATTCTCTGGGGCCAACGTCCTGACTTTC.

The chain uses TRBV4-1 and TRBJ2-1; 13 nucleotides align to TRBD2. CDR1 and CDR2 from the germline V gene are MGHRA and YSYEKL. Trimming at V came to 5 bases and at J to 8 bases, leaving 9 bases not matched to a gene. This CDR3 has 16 amino acids. The CDR3 loop reads CASSNRLAGGRHEQFF. The CDR3 DNA sequence: TGCGCCAGCAGCAACCGACTAGCGGGAGGACGTCATGAGCAGTTCTTC.